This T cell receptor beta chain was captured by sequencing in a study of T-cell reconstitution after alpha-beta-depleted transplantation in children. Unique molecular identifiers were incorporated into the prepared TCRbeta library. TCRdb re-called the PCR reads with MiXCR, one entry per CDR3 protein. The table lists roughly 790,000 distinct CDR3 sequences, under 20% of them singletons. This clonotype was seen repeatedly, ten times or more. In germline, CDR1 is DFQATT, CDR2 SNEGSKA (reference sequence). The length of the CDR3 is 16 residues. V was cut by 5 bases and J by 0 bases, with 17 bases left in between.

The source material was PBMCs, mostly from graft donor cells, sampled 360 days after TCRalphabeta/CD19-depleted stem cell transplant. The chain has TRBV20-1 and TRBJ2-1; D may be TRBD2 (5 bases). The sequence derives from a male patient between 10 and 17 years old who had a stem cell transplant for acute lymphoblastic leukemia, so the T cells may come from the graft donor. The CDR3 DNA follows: TGCAGTGCTGGCCCGTCCATGGGAGTCTCCTACAATGAGCAGTTCTTC. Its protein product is CSAGPSMGVSYNEQFF.